Listed below are T cell receptor beta chains from one sample, sequenced in a study of CD4 T cells in relation to SARS-CoV-2 and coronaviruses. Sequencing was performed with immunoSEQ multiplex PCR; in TCRdb, only in-frame clones are kept and a portion is missing. The sample holds around 15,000 clones, roughly 87% seen once. These receptors have no identified antigens. Specimen: CD4+ T cells from PBMCs, cultured in vitro. These receptors originate from a human donor in good health. The conserved cysteine and the conserved F or W are not part of the CDR3 here. Only part of the rows carry a size: once, few, many, or a class if the clone is expanded.

V gene: TRBV5-1
clone size: -
J gene: TRBJ1-1
CDR3 protein: ASSIRDSNEAF

V gene: TRBV6-2/TRBV6-3
clone size: -
J gene: TRBJ2-3
CDR3 protein: ASSSPGQALRTQY

V gene: TRBV5-4
clone size: -
J gene: TRBJ2-7
CDR3 protein: ASREPGQSSYEQY

V gene: TRBV5-1
clone size: once
J gene: TRBJ2-1
CDR3 protein: ASSFLNSGGSSSYNEQF

V gene: TRBV3-1/TRBV3-2
clone size: few
J gene: TRBJ2-2
CDR3 protein: ASSQPRLLEINGGELF

V gene: TRBV4-3
clone size: -
J gene: TRBJ2-2
CDR3 protein: ASSQSRPSAGELF

V gene: TRBV21-1
clone size: once
J gene: TRBJ2-5
CDR3 protein: ASSPKGQKGETQY

V gene: TRBV19
clone size: -
J gene: TRBJ1-2
CDR3 protein: ASSYNGQGNYGYT

V gene: TRBV6-5
clone size: -
J gene: TRBJ2-2
CDR3 protein: ASRVGSTGELF

V gene: TRBV11-1
clone size: -
J gene: TRBJ2-7
CDR3 protein: ASSPRDRGLYEQY

V gene: TRBV6-5
clone size: -
J gene: TRBJ1-1
CDR3 protein: ASNRGTGNTEAF

V gene: TRBV7-2
clone size: -
J gene: TRBJ1-2
CDR3 protein: ASSFPGQGSNYGYT

V gene: TRBV2
clone size: -
J gene: TRBJ2-3
CDR3 protein: ASRQSGTTTTDTQY

V gene: TRBV6-5
clone size: -
J gene: TRBJ2-7
CDR3 protein: ASSIDRDSEQY

V gene: TRBV6-5
clone size: -
J gene: TRBJ1-5
CDR3 protein: ASSFAGEGMPQH

V gene: TRBV30
clone size: -
J gene: TRBJ2-3
CDR3 protein: AWSVLSGRAEFGSDTQY

V gene: TRBV29-1
clone size: few
J gene: TRBJ2-1
CDR3 protein: SVRTSGTNEQF

V gene: TRBV28
clone size: -
J gene: TRBJ1-4
CDR3 protein: ASTTSGQGLNEKLF

V gene: TRBV9
clone size: -
J gene: TRBJ2-2
CDR3 protein: ASSVAGTPTGELF

V gene: TRBV6-5
clone size: -
J gene: TRBJ1-5
CDR3 protein: ASSRQDNSNQPQH

V gene: TRBV9
clone size: -
J gene: TRBJ2-2
CDR3 protein: ASSVAGLAGVNTGELF

V gene: TRBV6-1
clone size: -
J gene: TRBJ1-5
CDR3 protein: ASSEGTHQPQH

V gene: TRBV7-8
clone size: -
J gene: TRBJ1-2
CDR3 protein: ASSATGTDYGYT

V gene: TRBV7-9
clone size: few
J gene: TRBJ2-1
CDR3 protein: TSVGQGYNEQF

V gene: TRBV6-5
clone size: -
J gene: TRBJ1-5
CDR3 protein: ASRTYSNQPQH

V gene: TRBV4-1
clone size: -
J gene: TRBJ1-1
CDR3 protein: ASSQTTVGNTEAF

V gene: TRBV7-9
clone size: -
J gene: TRBJ1-3
CDR3 protein: ATRQGPSGNTIY

V gene: TRBV5-1
clone size: -
J gene: TRBJ2-5
CDR3 protein: ASVVGSRGGVETQY

V gene: TRBV7-2
clone size: -
J gene: TRBJ1-5
CDR3 protein: ASSLGHTDSNQPQH

V gene: TRBV6-5
clone size: -
J gene: TRBJ2-5
CDR3 protein: ASRLTGRETQY

V gene: TRBV5-1
clone size: -
J gene: TRBJ2-3
CDR3 protein: ASSLEGRGETDTQY

V gene: TRBV4-1
clone size: -
J gene: TRBJ2-7
CDR3 protein: ASSLGVLGKQY

V gene: TRBV5-5
clone size: -
J gene: TRBJ1-2
CDR3 protein: ASSLQGREYGYT

V gene: TRBV9
clone size: -
J gene: TRBJ2-1
CDR3 protein: ASSVQSADNEQF

V gene: TRBV7-6
clone size: few
J gene: TRBJ1-3
CDR3 protein: ASSLEGVRSGNTIY

V gene: TRBV3-1/TRBV3-2
clone size: -
J gene: TRBJ1-2
CDR3 protein: ASSQVGGTGTGNYGYT

V gene: TRBV19
clone size: few
J gene: TRBJ2-1
CDR3 protein: ASSPLGTSYNEQF

V gene: TRBV4-1
clone size: few
J gene: TRBJ1-1
CDR3 protein: ASSPPSTIGGTEAF

V gene: TRBV3-1/TRBV3-2
clone size: -
J gene: TRBJ2-5
CDR3 protein: ASSQALGLAGDQETQY

V gene: TRBV7-2
clone size: -
J gene: TRBJ2-2
CDR3 protein: ASSFQVSGELF

V gene: TRBV12-5
clone size: -
J gene: TRBJ1-4
CDR3 protein: ASGPTRGYNEKLF

V gene: TRBV19
clone size: -
J gene: TRBJ1-5
CDR3 protein: ASSRTGISNQPQH

V gene: TRBV19
clone size: once
J gene: TRBJ1-5
CDR3 protein: ASSWRQGGNQPQH

V gene: TRBV7-2
clone size: -
J gene: TRBJ1-6
CDR3 protein: ASSLEQVQPLH

V gene: TRBV27
clone size: -
J gene: TRBJ2-7
CDR3 protein: ASSSKGLLSYEQY

V gene: TRBV7-9
clone size: -
J gene: TRBJ1-2
CDR3 protein: ASLGQGLLGYT

V gene: TRBV5-1
clone size: -
J gene: TRBJ2-7
CDR3 protein: ASSPDPGLAAHEQY

V gene: TRBV5-1
clone size: -
J gene: TRBJ2-3
CDR3 protein: ASSLPAVSTDTQY

V gene: TRBV30
clone size: once
J gene: TRBJ2-3
CDR3 protein: AWMAGRHTDTQY

V gene: TRBV6-2/TRBV6-3
clone size: -
J gene: TRBJ1-5
CDR3 protein: ASSWGNQPQH

V gene: TRBV19
clone size: -
J gene: TRBJ2-1
CDR3 protein: ASTPPRSGTYNEQF